The 16 T cell receptor beta chains below all came from one sample that was sequenced in a study of T cells in Graves' hyperthyroidism and ophthalmopathy. Amplified TCR beta CDR3 regions derived from RNA transcripts. HTBI primers drove first-round RT-PCR of the TCR CDR3. Using its own MiXCR run on the multiplex PCR reads, TCRdb lists one record per CDR3 protein. The table has about 530,000 distinct CDR3 sequences, approximately 17% seen once. Sequencing was carried out using blood. The origin of the receptors is a woman between 18 and 30 years old with Graves' ophthalmopathy.

The chain is built from TRBV27 and TRBJ1-2; 7 bases line up with TRBD1. This CDR3 spans 14 amino acids. Unmatched junction bases numbered 7, after V lost 6 bases and J lost 3 bases. CDR1 and CDR2 (germline): MNHEY, SMNVEV (reference sequence). Written as DNA, the CDR3 is TGTGCCAGCAGCTCACAGGGGAACTACTATGGCTACACCTTC. Translated: CASSSQGNYYGYTF.

There are a few counts of this clonotype. V and J are TRBV7-9 and TRBJ1-6, with 10 bases matching TRBD1. J was trimmed by 7 bases and V by 4 bases; bases with no gene match: 4. Germline V gives CDR1 SEHNR, CDR2 FQNEAQ (reference sequence). The CDR3 totals 15 residues. The CDR3 nucleotides read TGTGCCAGCAGCTCCCGGGACAGGGGAAATTCACCCCTCCACTTT. The encoded protein is CASSSRDRGNSPLHF.

This clonotype was detected ten times or more. CDR3 sequence reads: CASSPPGGRSEKLFF. In DNA, the CDR3 is TGTGCCAGCTCACCACCGGGGGGAAGAAGTGAAAAACTGTTTTTT. The chain employs TRBV18 and TRBJ1-4, with a possible D match to TRBD1 (5 bases). Germline V CDR1 and CDR2: KGHSH, LQKENI. The CDR3 is 15 residues long. V was clipped by 0 bases and J by 7 bases, with 12 bases between them.

This chain uses TRBV4-2 with TRBJ1-1; no clear D. The ends were cut back, 0 bases at V and 0 bases at J, with 8 bases in the middle. Germline V lookup: CDR1 LGHNA, CDR2 YNFKEQ. The CDR3 length is 15 residues. The CDR3 nucleotides read TGTGCCAGCAGCCAAGAGGTCGAATTGAACACTGAAGCTTTCTTT. Protein: CASSQEVELNTEAFF.

This clonotype occurred a few times. The chain employs TRBV20-1 and TRBJ1-3; no definite D call. The CDR3 has 13 amino acids. V was clipped by 6 bases and J by 0 bases, with 9 bases between them. Germline V gene data show CDR1 as DFQATT and CDR2 as SNEGSKA (reference sequence). CDR3 residues: CSASPGSGNTIYF. The CDR3 DNA reads as TGCAGTGCCAGTCCAGGCTCTGGAAACACCATATATTTT.

This clonotype turned up a few times. This chain uses TRBV25-1 with TRBJ2-3, with D tentatively TRBD2 (6 bases). CDR1 and CDR2 (germline): MGHDK, SYGVNS. The length of the CDR3 is 17 residues. V lost 2 bases and J 2 bases, leaving 17 bases between the germline ends. The CDR3 DNA is TGTGCCAGCAGTGAACCCCTCCGGGGGACGACCACAGATACGCAGTATTTT. It translates to CASSEPLRGTTTDTQYF.

Here the CDR3 DNA reads TGTGCCAGCAGTTACGAACAGGGGACCCACGAGCAGTACTTC. It yields the protein CASSYEQGTHEQYF. V usage is TRBV6-5 and J usage is TRBJ2-7, with 7 bases aligning to TRBD1. The CDR3 spans 14 residues. V gave up 2 bases and J gave up 5 bases; unmatched junction bases: 6. CDR1 is MNHEY, CDR2 SVGAGI, per germline.

The chain has TRBV7-9 and TRBJ1-5, with D perhaps TRBD1 (5 bases). Germline V lookup: CDR1 SEHNR, CDR2 FQNEAQ (reference sequence). Trimming left V 5 bases short and J 5 bases short, with 16 bases between. This CDR3 comprises 15 residues. The CDR3 spells CASSPTIGGDQPQHF. The CDR3, as DNA: TGTGCCAGCAGCCCAACCATCGGAGGGGATCAGCCCCAGCATTTT.

This clonotype was observed many times. The J gene is TRBJ1-1, the V gene TRBV6-5, with a tentative D call TRBD1 (6 bases). The germline V gene encodes CDR1 MNHEY and CDR2 SVGAGI. The CDR3 has 14 amino acids. V dropped 0 bases and J dropped 5 bases, with 10 bases sitting between them. This CDR3 reads CASSYSGGRTEAFF. The CDR3 DNA reads TGTGCCAGCAGTTACTCAGGGGGAAGAACTGAAGCTTTCTTT.

The chain joins TRBV19 to TRBJ2-6; D ambiguous. With 3 bases removed from V and 5 bases from J, the gap between germline ends came to 11 bases. The CDR3 length is 15 residues. Per germline, CDR1 LNHDA and CDR2 SQIVND (reference sequence). In DNA, the CDR3 is TGTGCCAGTAGTATTCAAGGCTCGAGGGCCAACGTCCTGACTTTC. It encodes CASSIQGSRANVLTF. Combining the CDR3 with reference TRBV19 and TRBJ2-6 gives the whole variable domain DGGITQSPKYLFRKEGQNVTLSCEQNLNHDAMYWYRQDPGQGLRLIYYSQIVNDFQKGDIAEGYSVSREKKESFPLTVTSAQKNPTAFYLCASSIQGSRANVLTFGAGSRLTVL.

This clonotype was seen at least ten times. The V call is TRBV28, the J call TRBJ2-1, with D maybe TRBD1 (6 bases). The V end was cut by 3 bases, the J end by 1 base, with 16 bases between. The V gene's germline CDR1 is MDHEN and CDR2 SYDVKM. This CDR3 region has 17 residues. In DNA, the CDR3 is TGTGCCAGCAGTTTTGGTCCACAGGGAAGGTCCTACAATGAGCAGTTCTTC. Translated: CASSFGPQGRSYNEQFF.

The chain is built from TRBV29-1 and TRBJ2-1, with unresolved D. From germline, CDR1 is SQVTM and CDR2 ANQGSEA. The germline V and J ends were trimmed by 7 bases and 10 bases, with 11 bases remaining between them. The CDR3 runs 10 residues. As DNA, the CDR3 is TGCAGCGCTCTTTCCGGGGAGCAGTTCTTC. This translates into CSALSGEQFF.

This clonotype was counted many times. The chain links TRBV2 to TRBJ1-3; the D is unclear. CDR1 is SNHLY, CDR2 FYNNEI, per germline. The V end lost 11 bases, the J end lost 6 bases, and 14 bases lay between the germline ends. The CDR3 totals 12 residues. The CDR3 region has the DNA TGTGCCTCCCTTCAAGAGGCAAACACCATATATTTT. This encodes CASLQEANTIYF.

In its sample, this clonotype was seen many times. This chain links TRBV20-1 with TRBJ1-5; D gene uncertain. V lost 2 bases and J lost 5, with 10 bases in between. Looked up from germline, CDR1 is DFQATT and CDR2 is SNEGSKA (reference sequence). The CDR3 has 13 residues. The CDR3 loop is CSARTGIYQPQHF. In DNA, the CDR3 is TGCAGTGCTAGAACGGGGATATATCAGCCCCAGCATTTT.

This clonotype was recorded at least ten times. The chain has TRBV6-1 and TRBJ1-1; D might be TRBD1 (5 bases). V was clipped by 5 bases and J by 2 bases, with 18 bases between them. This CDR3 has 16 residues. Germline lookup yields CDR1 MNHNS and CDR2 SASEGT. As DNA, the CDR3 is TGTGCCAGCAGTCTTATGGGGGGGGAAGTAAACACTGAAGCTTTCTTT. Translation gives CASSLMGGEVNTEAFF.

The genes are TRBV10-3 and TRBJ2-7; D gene uncertain. The germline V and J ends were trimmed by 6 bases and 0 bases, with 6 bases remaining between them. This CDR3 region has 12 residues. Looked up from germline, CDR1 is ENHRY and CDR2 is SYGVKD. CDR3 in DNA: TGTGCCATCAGCTCTAGCTCCTACGAGCAGTACTTC. It encodes CAISSSSYEQYF.